This TCR beta chain was documented in a study of response to subunit inactivated influenza vaccine. Whole-study results and caveats: Authors suggested seasonal influenza vaccinations each recruit few new T cells.

V dropped 6 bases and J dropped 3 bases, with 21 bases sitting between them. The CDR3 contains 16 residues. Germline CDR1 is LGHNA and CDR2 is YSLEER. This clonotype was counted only a few times. Its target is not known. TCRdb redid the calling of the RT-PCR reads with MiXCR, one entry per CDR3 protein. Of around 750,000 distinct CDR3 sequences listed, roughly 20% are singletons. The material was PBMCs from blood, obtained about 5 days after vaccination. V and J are TRBV4-3 and TRBJ2-7; D perhaps matches TRBD1 (5 bases). The TCR was taken from a man between 50 and 59 years old who received an inactivated influenza vaccine. This CDR3 is CASSPSATGAFYEQYF. The CDR3 coding sequence is TGCGCCAGCAGTCCAAGTGCTACAGGAGCATTCTACGAGCAGTACTTC.